The clone carrying this T cell receptor (beta chain) was picked up a small number of times. Its target is not known. This sample was taken from a study of T cell repertoires in cytomegalovirus infection. A single record per CDR3 protein comes from TCRdb applying MiXCR to the reads. In the table there are some 100,000 distinct CDR3 sequences, about a quarter of which are singletons. Points from the study as a whole: Cumulated frequencies of public TCR beta families served to identify carriers of CMV plus the relevant HLA.

Germline loops: CDR1 SGHDT, CDR2 YYEEEE. This CDR3 comprises 14 residues. V lost 0 bases, J lost 3 bases, and 10 bases lay in between. This receptor was obtained from a human donor in good health (CMV status not recorded). Some clones in this sample may be carry-over from other donors' samples. This chain connects TRBV5-6 to TRBJ2-7; TRBD2 might be the D (6 bases). Material for sequencing was CD8+ T cells from PBMCs. CDR3 loop: CASSLGGDFYEQYF. CDR3 DNA: TGTGCCAGCAGCTTGGGGGGGGATTTCTACGAGCAGTACTTC.